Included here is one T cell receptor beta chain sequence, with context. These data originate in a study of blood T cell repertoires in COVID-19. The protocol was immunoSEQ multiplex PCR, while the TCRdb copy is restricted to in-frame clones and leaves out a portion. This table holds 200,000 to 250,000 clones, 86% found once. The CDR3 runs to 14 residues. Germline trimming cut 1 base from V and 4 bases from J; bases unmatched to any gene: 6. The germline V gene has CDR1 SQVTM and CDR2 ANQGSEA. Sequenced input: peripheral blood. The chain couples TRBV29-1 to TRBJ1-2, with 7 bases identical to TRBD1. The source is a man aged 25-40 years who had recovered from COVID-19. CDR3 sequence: CSVEAVQGPYGYTF. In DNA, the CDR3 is TGCAGCGTTGAAGCCGTACAGGGGCCCTATGGCTACACCTTC.